Listed below are T cell receptor beta chains from one sample, sequenced in a study of control samples from healthy donors and cancer patients. The data were produced by immunoSEQ multiplex PCR, yet TCRdb's version contains in-frame clones alone and is incomplete. The sample holds over 100,000 clones, around 88% seen once. Sequences were obtained from blood. The receptors were gathered from a woman in her fifties or sixties in good health. Both conserved end residues are part of each CDR3. The D gene is left open where the match is weak.

D gene,J gene,V gene,CDR3 protein
-,TRBJ2-3,TRBV18,CASSPSTDTQYF
-,TRBJ1-2,TRBV30,CAWSVLPRGPYGYTF
TRBD1,TRBJ2-3,TRBV29-1,CSVLGGRGRSDTQYF
-,TRBJ2-5,TRBV7-7,CASSFSPIGETQYF
-,TRBJ2-7,TRBV11-2,CASSGGGYEQYF
TRBD1,TRBJ2-7,TRBV6-5,CASRDRGPNEQYF
-,TRBJ2-2,TRBV9,CASSLQGNSGELFF
-,TRBJ2-1,TRBV18,CASSPGARYNEQFF
-,TRBJ1-4,TRBV18,CASSPSSRNDEKLFF
-,TRBJ2-1,TRBV9,CASSVVPAFGNEQFF
TRBD1,TRBJ2-7,TRBV10-3,CAISEIGGTGAGEQYF
TRBD1,TRBJ1-2,TRBV5-1,CASGDRGGGYTF
-,TRBJ1-1,TRBV6-5,CASTQGGTEAFF